A selection of T cell receptor beta chains follows, all from one sample in a study of T cell changes during pregnancy in multiple sclerosis. Produced via immunoSEQ multiplex PCR; TCRdb's table is partial and in-frame only. The table lists tens of thousands of clones, about 90% of them singletons. The sequences come from peripheral blood, collected in the second trimester of pregnancy. The receptor set was obtained from a female donor with multiple sclerosis, enrolled in a pregnancy study. Both conserved end residues are part of each CDR3. A D gene is named only where the DNA matches it firmly. Clone size appears in some rows only: once, few, many, or a class for an expanded clone.

clone_size: NA
d_call: NA
j_call: TRBJ1-2
v_call: TRBV11-2
cdr3_nt: TGTGCCAGCAGCTTAGTACAGGTTTGGGGAAACTATGGCTACACCTTC
cdr3_aa: CASSLVQVWGNYGYTF

clone_size: NA
d_call: NA
j_call: TRBJ1-2
v_call: TRBV19
cdr3_nt: TGTGCCAGTAGTATAACGTGGGGAGAGAACTATGGCTACACCTTC
cdr3_aa: CASSITWGENYGYTF

clone_size: NA
d_call: NA
j_call: TRBJ2-1
v_call: TRBV6-1
cdr3_nt: TGTGCCAGCAGTGCGTCTTCGGTCTACAATGAGCAGTTCTTC
cdr3_aa: CASSASSVYNEQFF

clone_size: NA
d_call: TRBD1
j_call: TRBJ1-4
v_call: TRBV10-3
cdr3_nt: TGTGCCACAAGAAACAGGGGAGGTGAAAAACTGTTTTTT
cdr3_aa: CATRNRGGEKLFF

clone_size: NA
d_call: NA
j_call: TRBJ2-2
v_call: TRBV4-3
cdr3_nt: TGCGCCAGCAGCCAAGATCATACCGGGGAGCTGTTTTTT
cdr3_aa: CASSQDHTGELFF

clone_size: NA
d_call: NA
j_call: TRBJ2-5
v_call: TRBV5-1
cdr3_nt: TGCGCCAGCAGCCTCCTCCCGGGGGAAGGGGAGACCCAGTACTTC
cdr3_aa: CASSLLPGEGETQYF

clone_size: NA
d_call: TRBD1
j_call: TRBJ2-2
v_call: TRBV29-1
cdr3_nt: TGCAGCGTTGGGACAGGGTCCCCCACCGGGGAGCTGTTTTTT
cdr3_aa: CSVGTGSPTGELFF

clone_size: NA
d_call: NA
j_call: TRBJ1-4
v_call: TRBV19
cdr3_nt: TGTGCCAGTAGCCAAGAGGCAACTAATGAAAAACTGTTTTTT
cdr3_aa: CASSQEATNEKLFF

clone_size: NA
d_call: NA
j_call: TRBJ1-1
v_call: TRBV4-2
cdr3_nt: TGTGCCAGCAGCCGCCGGGAGAACACTGAAGCTTTCTTT
cdr3_aa: CASSRRENTEAFF

clone_size: NA
d_call: TRBD1
j_call: TRBJ1-2
v_call: TRBV5-6
cdr3_nt: TGTGCCAGCAGCCCGGCCGGGACAGGGGCTTTTGGCTACACCTTC
cdr3_aa: CASSPAGTGAFGYTF

clone_size: NA
d_call: TRBD2
j_call: TRBJ2-1
v_call: TRBV6-6
cdr3_nt: TGTGCCAGCAGTTACTCGACTAGCGGGTCCGAGCAGTTCTTC
cdr3_aa: CASSYSTSGSEQFF

clone_size: NA
d_call: NA
j_call: TRBJ1-2
v_call: TRBV6-1
cdr3_nt: TGTGCCAGCAGTGAAGCCCGTCAGGCCCACTATGGCTACACCTTC
cdr3_aa: CASSEARQAHYGYTF

clone_size: NA
d_call: TRBD2
j_call: TRBJ2-5
v_call: TRBV2
cdr3_nt: TGTGCCAGCAGTCTCGGACTAGCGGGGCTCCAAGAGACCCAGTACTTC
cdr3_aa: CASSLGLAGLQETQYF

clone_size: NA
d_call: TRBD1
j_call: TRBJ1-5
v_call: TRBV2
cdr3_nt: TGTGCCAGCAGTCTACAGGGGCCCGATCAGCCCCAGCATTTT
cdr3_aa: CASSLQGPDQPQHF

clone_size: NA
d_call: NA
j_call: TRBJ1-1
v_call: TRBV11-3
cdr3_nt: TGTGCCAGCAGCATGGGGCCCATCACTGAAGCTTTCTTT
cdr3_aa: CASSMGPITEAFF

clone_size: few
d_call: TRBD1
j_call: TRBJ1-1
v_call: TRBV20-1
cdr3_nt: TGCAGCGCCAGACAGGGGACTGAAGCTTTCTTT
cdr3_aa: CSARQGTEAFF

clone_size: NA
d_call: TRBD2
j_call: TRBJ2-3
v_call: TRBV6-4
cdr3_nt: TGTGCCAGCAGTACCCTAGCGGGGGCCCTCACAGATACGCAGTATTTT
cdr3_aa: CASSTLAGALTDTQYF

clone_size: NA
d_call: TRBD2
j_call: TRBJ2-5
v_call: TRBV5-1
cdr3_nt: TGCGCCAGCAGCTTGAACTTAGCGGGGGGGAGCCAGGGGGAGACCCAGTACTTC
cdr3_aa: CASSLNLAGGSQGETQYF

clone_size: once
d_call: NA
j_call: TRBJ1-4
v_call: TRBV23-1
cdr3_nt: TGCGCCAGCTTCGGGGGGGAAGGATCGAGTGAAAAACTGTTTTTT
cdr3_aa: CASFGGEGSSEKLFF

clone_size: NA
d_call: TRBD1
j_call: TRBJ1-1
v_call: TRBV7-3
cdr3_nt: TGTGCCAGCAGCCGACAGGGCGGAGGCACTGAAGCTTTCTTT
cdr3_aa: CASSRQGGGTEAFF

clone_size: NA
d_call: TRBD1
j_call: TRBJ1-3
v_call: TRBV30
cdr3_nt: TGTGCCTGGGACACAGGGGGTTCTGGAAACACCATATATTTT
cdr3_aa: CAWDTGGSGNTIYF

clone_size: NA
d_call: TRBD2
j_call: TRBJ2-5
v_call: TRBV6-6
cdr3_nt: TGTGCCAGCAGTTACTCCCTAGCGGGGGTGGAAGAGACCCAGTACTTC
cdr3_aa: CASSYSLAGVEETQYF

clone_size: NA
d_call: TRBD1
j_call: TRBJ1-2
v_call: TRBV27
cdr3_nt: TGTGCCAGCAGTTACCAATATCCGGGACAGGCCTCCTTCGGCTACACCTTC
cdr3_aa: CASSYQYPGQASFGYTF

clone_size: NA
d_call: NA
j_call: TRBJ1-1
v_call: TRBV19
cdr3_nt: TGTGCCAGTAGTATAGATGAGGACACTGAAGCTTTCTTT
cdr3_aa: CASSIDEDTEAFF

clone_size: NA
d_call: NA
j_call: TRBJ2-7
v_call: TRBV7-2
cdr3_nt: TGTGCCAGCAGCTTGGACCGGGGGACTTACGAGCAGTACTTC
cdr3_aa: CASSLDRGTYEQYF

clone_size: NA
d_call: NA
j_call: TRBJ2-7
v_call: TRBV7-2
cdr3_nt: TGTGCCAGCAGCGGGAATCCCAGGGTTCGGTACGAGCAGTACTTC
cdr3_aa: CASSGNPRVRYEQYF

clone_size: NA
d_call: NA
j_call: TRBJ2-2
v_call: TRBV21-1
cdr3_nt: TGTGCCAGTTCCGCCGGCGGAGACACCGGGGAGCTGTTTTTT
cdr3_aa: CASSAGGDTGELFF

clone_size: NA
d_call: NA
j_call: TRBJ1-2
v_call: TRBV19
cdr3_nt: TGTGCCACAACAGGGCTGCACTATGGCTACACCTTC
cdr3_aa: CATTGLHYGYTF

clone_size: NA
d_call: NA
j_call: TRBJ1-5
v_call: TRBV18
cdr3_nt: TGTGCCAGCTCAGGAGGGAGAGATCAGCCCCAGCATTTT
cdr3_aa: CASSGGRDQPQHF

clone_size: NA
d_call: NA
j_call: TRBJ2-7
v_call: TRBV7-2
cdr3_nt: TGTGCCAGCAGCTCGGGATTAAGGGCCTACGAGCAGTACTTC
cdr3_aa: CASSSGLRAYEQYF